This T cell receptor (beta chain) was captured in a study of blood T cells in healthy people across ages. Germline CDR1 SGHRS, CDR2 YFSETQ. The V gene lost 2 bases and the J gene lost 3 bases, with 12 bases spanning the gap. CDR3 length: 15 amino acids. Primers used in a second PCR of about 7 to 12 cycles were a sample-barcoded 5' primer and a J-beta primer mix. TCRdb re-called the 5' RACE reads with MiXCR, one entry per CDR3 protein. The sample lists 1.8 million or so distinct CDR3 sequences, 39% occurring once. The source material was blood. The receptor comes from a human donor in good health. J is TRBJ2-1 and V is TRBV5-1, with TRBD2 as a possible D gene (6 bases). CDR3 sequence (DNA): TGCGCCAGCAGCTTCGGGACTCCCATCTACAATGAGCAGTTCTTC. This sequence encodes CASSFGTPIYNEQFF.